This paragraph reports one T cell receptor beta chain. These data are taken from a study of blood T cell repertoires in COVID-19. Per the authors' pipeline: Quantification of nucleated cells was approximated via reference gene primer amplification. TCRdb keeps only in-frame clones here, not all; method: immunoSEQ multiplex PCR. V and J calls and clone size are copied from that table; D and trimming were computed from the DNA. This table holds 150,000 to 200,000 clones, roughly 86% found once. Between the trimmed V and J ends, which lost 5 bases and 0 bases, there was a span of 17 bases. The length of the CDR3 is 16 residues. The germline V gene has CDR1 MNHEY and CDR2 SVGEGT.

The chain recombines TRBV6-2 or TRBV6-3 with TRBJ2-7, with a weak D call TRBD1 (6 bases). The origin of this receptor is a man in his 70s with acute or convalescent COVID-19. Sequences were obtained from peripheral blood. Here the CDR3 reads CASSSPGDSRSYEQYF. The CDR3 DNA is TGTGCCAGCAGTAGTCCAGGGGATTCCCGCTCCTACGAGCAGTACTTC.